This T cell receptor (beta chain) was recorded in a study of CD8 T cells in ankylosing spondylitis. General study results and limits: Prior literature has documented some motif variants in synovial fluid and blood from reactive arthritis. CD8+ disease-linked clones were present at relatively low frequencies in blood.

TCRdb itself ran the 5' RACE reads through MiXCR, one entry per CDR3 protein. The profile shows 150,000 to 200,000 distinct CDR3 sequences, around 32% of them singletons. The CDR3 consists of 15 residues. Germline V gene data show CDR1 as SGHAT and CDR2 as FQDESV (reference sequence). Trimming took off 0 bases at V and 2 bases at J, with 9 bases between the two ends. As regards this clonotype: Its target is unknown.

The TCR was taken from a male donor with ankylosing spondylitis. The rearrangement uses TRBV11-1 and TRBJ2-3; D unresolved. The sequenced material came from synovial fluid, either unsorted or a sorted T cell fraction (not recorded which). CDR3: CASSLAHGDTDTQYF. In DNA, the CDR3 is TGTGCCAGCAGCTTAGCCCACGGAGACACAGATACGCAGTATTTT.